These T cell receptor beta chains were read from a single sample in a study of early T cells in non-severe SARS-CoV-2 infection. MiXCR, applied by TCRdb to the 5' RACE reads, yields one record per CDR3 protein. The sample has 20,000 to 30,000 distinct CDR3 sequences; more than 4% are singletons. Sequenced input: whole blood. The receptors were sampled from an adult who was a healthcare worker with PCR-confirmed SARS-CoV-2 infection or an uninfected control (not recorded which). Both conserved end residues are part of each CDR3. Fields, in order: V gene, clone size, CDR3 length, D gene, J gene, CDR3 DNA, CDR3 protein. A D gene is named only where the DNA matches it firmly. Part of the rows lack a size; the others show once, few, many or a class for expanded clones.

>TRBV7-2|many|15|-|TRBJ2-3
TGTGCCAGCAGCTCTAGTGGGGGCGTCACAGATACGCAGTATTTT
CASSSSGGVTDTQYF
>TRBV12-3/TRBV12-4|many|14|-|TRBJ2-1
TGTGCCAGCAGTTTATCAACCGGGAGCCATGAGCAGTTCTTC
CASSLSTGSHEQFF
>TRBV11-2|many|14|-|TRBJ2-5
TGTGCCAGCAGCCCACGGCCTCAAGGGGAGACCCAGTACTTC
CASSPRPQGETQYF
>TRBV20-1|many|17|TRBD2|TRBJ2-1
TGCAGTGCTAGAGATCTCAATGGTTGGCGGGAGGTGGGAGAGCAGTTCTTC
CSARDLNGWREVGEQFF
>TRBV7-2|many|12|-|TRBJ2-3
TGTGCCAGCACCAAAGACAGGAAGACGCAGTATTTT
CASTKDRKTQYF
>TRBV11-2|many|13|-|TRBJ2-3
TGTGCCAGCAGCTCCCACGTGACAGATACGCAGTATTTT
CASSSHVTDTQYF
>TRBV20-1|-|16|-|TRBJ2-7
TGCAGTGCTGTTCCCGCCCTAGCATCGGGCTCCTACGAGCAGTACTTC
CSAVPALASGSYEQYF
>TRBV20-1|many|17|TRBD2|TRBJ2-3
TGCAGTGCTACCCCTCTAGGGACTAGCGGGGGGGGCGATACGCAGTATTTT
CSATPLGTSGGGDTQYF
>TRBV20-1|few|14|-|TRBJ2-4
TGCAGTGCTAGTTATCTGAACTTCAAAAACATTCAGTACTTC
CSASYLNFKNIQYF
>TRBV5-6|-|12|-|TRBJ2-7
TGTGCCTCCTCCCGCTCCCTTGGGGAGCAGTACTTC
CASSRSLGEQYF
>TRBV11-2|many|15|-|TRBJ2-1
TGTGCCAGCAGCTTAGTAAGGGTAGGGATCAATGAGCAGTTCTTC
CASSLVRVGINEQFF
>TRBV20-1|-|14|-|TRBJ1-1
TGCAGTGCCACACCAAACCAGGGGATCACTGAAGCTTTCTTT
CSATPNQGITEAFF
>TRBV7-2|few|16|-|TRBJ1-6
TGTGCCAGCAGCCCCTCGCGAGGTTGGACGAATTCACCCCTCCACTTT
CASSPSRGWTNSPLHF
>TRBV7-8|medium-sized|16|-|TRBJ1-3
TGTGCCAGCAGCCCCCGGACCCTTGACTCTGGAAACACCATATATTTT
CASSPRTLDSGNTIYF
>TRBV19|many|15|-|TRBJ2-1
TGTGCCAGTAGTATAGCGTCCGTGGTGTCCAATGAGCAGTTCTTC
CASSIASVVSNEQFF
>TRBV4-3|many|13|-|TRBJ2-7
TGCGCCAGCAGCCAAGGGGGGCAATACGAGCAGTACTTC
CASSQGGQYEQYF
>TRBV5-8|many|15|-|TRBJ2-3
TGTGCCAGCAGCTTTCGGGGGACTAGCACAGATACGCAGTATTTT
CASSFRGTSTDTQYF
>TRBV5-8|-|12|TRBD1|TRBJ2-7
TGTGCCAGCAGCGTGACAGGGTTCGAGCAGTACTTC
CASSVTGFEQYF
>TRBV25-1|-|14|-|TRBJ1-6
TGTGCCAGCAGTGCGCTGGGTGGTTATTCACCCCTCCACTTT
CASSALGGYSPLHF
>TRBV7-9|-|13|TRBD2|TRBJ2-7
TGTGCCAGCAGCAATAGAGGGAGGGACGAGCAGTACTTC
CASSNRGRDEQYF
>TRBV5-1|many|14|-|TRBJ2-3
TGCGCCAGCAGCTTGGGACAAAAGACGGATACGCAGTATTTT
CASSLGQKTDTQYF
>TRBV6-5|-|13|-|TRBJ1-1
TGTGCCAGCAGTCTCCCCGGAGAGACTGAAGCTTTCTTT
CASSLPGETEAFF
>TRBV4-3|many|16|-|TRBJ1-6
TGCGCCAGCAGCCAAGATCAGGCGGGGTTTGGTTCACCCCTCCACTTT
CASSQDQAGFGSPLHF
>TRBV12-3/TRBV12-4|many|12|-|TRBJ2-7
TGTGCCAGCAGTTTAAGGGGTCGCGAGCAGTACTTC
CASSLRGREQYF
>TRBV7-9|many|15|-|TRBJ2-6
TGTGCCAGCAGCTACGAGGGAGCTGGGGCCAACGTCCTGACTTTC
CASSYEGAGANVLTF
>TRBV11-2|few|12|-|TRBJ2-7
TGTGCCAGCAGTAGACTCGACAGCGAGCAGTACTTC
CASSRLDSEQYF
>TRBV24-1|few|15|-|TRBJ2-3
TGTGCCACCAGTGACGCTCAACTTGGCGCAGATACGCAGTATTTT
CATSDAQLGADTQYF
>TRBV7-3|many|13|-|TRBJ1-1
TGTGCCAGCAGCTTAACCCGGAACACTGAAGCTTTCTTT
CASSLTRNTEAFF
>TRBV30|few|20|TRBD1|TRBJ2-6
TGTGCCTGGAGCGCTTTGGGGACAGGCAGATTTAGCTCTGGGGCCAACGTCCTGACTTTC
CAWSALGTGRFSSGANVLTF
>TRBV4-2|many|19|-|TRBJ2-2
TGTGCCAGCAGCCGAGTCTCACACCTGGCGGGGGCAAACACCGGGGAGCTGTTTTTT
CASSRVSHLAGANTGELFF
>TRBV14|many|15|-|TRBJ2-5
TGTGCCAGCAGCCCCAACGCCGGGACAACGGAGACCCAGTACTTC
CASSPNAGTTETQYF
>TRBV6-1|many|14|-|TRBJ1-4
TGTGCCAGCAGTGAAGATCCCGAACATGAAAAACTGTTTTTT
CASSEDPEHEKLFF
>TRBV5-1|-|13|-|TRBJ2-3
TGCGCCAGCAGCTTGAGGGGGGCCGATACGCAGTATTTT
CASSLRGADTQYF
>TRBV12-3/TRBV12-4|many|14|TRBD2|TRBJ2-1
TGTGCCAGCAGTCGGACTAGCGCTGACAATGAGCAGTTCTTC
CASSRTSADNEQFF
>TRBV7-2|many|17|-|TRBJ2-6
TGTGCCAGCAGCTATAACGCGGGAAGGGGCGGGGCCAACGTCCTGACTTTC
CASSYNAGRGGANVLTF
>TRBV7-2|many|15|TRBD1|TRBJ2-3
TGTGCCAGCAGCTTAGAGGGGGCAGACGCAGATACGCAGTATTTT
CASSLEGADADTQYF
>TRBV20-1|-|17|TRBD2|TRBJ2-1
TGCAGTGCTAGAGATCCCCTTAGAAGCGGGATCACGAATGAGCAGTTCTTC
CSARDPLRSGITNEQFF
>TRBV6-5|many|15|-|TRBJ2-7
TGTGCCAGCAGTTACTCAGGGTCCATCTCCTACGAGCAGTACTTC
CASSYSGSISYEQYF
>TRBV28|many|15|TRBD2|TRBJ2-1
TGTGCCAGCAGTTTCCTCGGGACTAGCGCGCATGAGCAGTTCTTC
CASSFLGTSAHEQFF